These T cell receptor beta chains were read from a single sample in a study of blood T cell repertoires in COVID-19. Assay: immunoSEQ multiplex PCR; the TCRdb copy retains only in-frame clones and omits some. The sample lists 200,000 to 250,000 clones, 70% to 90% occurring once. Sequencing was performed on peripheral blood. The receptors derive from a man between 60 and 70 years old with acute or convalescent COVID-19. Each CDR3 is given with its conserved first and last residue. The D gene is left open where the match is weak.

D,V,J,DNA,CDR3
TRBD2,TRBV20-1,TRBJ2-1,TGCAGTGCTAGTTCGCTAGCGGGGGTACGGTCCTACAATGAGCAGTTCTTC,CSASSLAGVRSYNEQFF
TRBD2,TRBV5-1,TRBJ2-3,TGCGCCAGCAGCTTGGATTCGCGGCTAGCGGGCCCTATCGGCTCAGATACGCAGTATTTT,CASSLDSRLAGPIGSDTQYF
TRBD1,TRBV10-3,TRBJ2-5,TGTGCCATCAGTGATGACAGGGCAAATCAAGAGACCCAGTACTTC,CAISDDRANQETQYF
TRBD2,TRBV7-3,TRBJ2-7,TGTGCCAGCAGCGTTACTAGCGGGGGTTCCTACGAGCAGTACTTC,CASSVTSGGSYEQYF
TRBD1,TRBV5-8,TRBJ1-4,TGTGCCAGCAGCTTAGGGACAGCTTCCACTGAAAAACTGTTTTTT,CASSLGTASTEKLFF
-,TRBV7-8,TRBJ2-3,TGTGCCAGCAGCCGACCAGGGCTGGGCACAGATACGCAGTATTTT,CASSRPGLGTDTQYF
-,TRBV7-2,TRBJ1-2,TGTGCCAGCAGCCTCACCACGGGGGGGGCAGGGGGCTACACCTTC,CASSLTTGGAGGYTF
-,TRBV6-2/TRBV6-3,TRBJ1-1,TGTGCCAGCAGCCCCCGGGTTCGGGGGGGCGCTGAGGTCGGTGAAGCTTTCTTT,CASSPRVRGGAEVGEAFF
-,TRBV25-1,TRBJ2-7,TGTGCCAGCAGTACTAGGGGAATCGGACAGAACTACGAGCAGTACTTC,CASSTRGIGQNYEQYF
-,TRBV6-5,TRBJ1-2,TGTGCCAGCAGCGCTGGCCTGGGGGCAAACTATGGCTACACCTTC,CASSAGLGANYGYTF
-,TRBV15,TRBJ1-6,TGTGCCACCAGGACTCATAATTCACCCCTCCACTTT,CATRTHNSPLHF
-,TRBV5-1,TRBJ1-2,TGCGCCAGCAGCGGCCGGGGGGCAAACTTCTATGGCTACACCTTC,CASSGRGANFYGYTF